This T cell receptor (beta chain) was sequenced in a study of blood T cells in healthy people across ages. Study results and limitations: A roughly linear age-dependent decrease characterized TCR beta diversity per million T cells.

It was with a sample-barcoded 5' primer and a J-beta primer mix that a second PCR of roughly 6 to 12 cycles was run. TCRdb passed the 5' RACE reads through MiXCR, listing each CDR3 protein once. The repertoire holds hundreds of thousands of distinct CDR3 sequences, with roughly 21% as singletons. Every sample gave at least 5.5 micrograms of total RNA when it was extracted. This clonotype was recorded many times. Its antigen is currently unknown. One junction end disagrees with the germline gene, perhaps due to a read error. Sequences were obtained from blood. This TCR was recovered from a man aged 70-80 years in good health.

CDR3 residues: CASSLGVGQETQYF. The CDR3 DNA is TGTGCCAGCAGCTTGGGTGTGGGCCAAGAGACCCAGTACTTC. The V gene is TRBV5-1, the J gene TRBJ2-5; unclear D gene. Germline CDR1 reads SGHRS; CDR2 reads YFSETQ. The CDR3 extends over 14 amino acids.